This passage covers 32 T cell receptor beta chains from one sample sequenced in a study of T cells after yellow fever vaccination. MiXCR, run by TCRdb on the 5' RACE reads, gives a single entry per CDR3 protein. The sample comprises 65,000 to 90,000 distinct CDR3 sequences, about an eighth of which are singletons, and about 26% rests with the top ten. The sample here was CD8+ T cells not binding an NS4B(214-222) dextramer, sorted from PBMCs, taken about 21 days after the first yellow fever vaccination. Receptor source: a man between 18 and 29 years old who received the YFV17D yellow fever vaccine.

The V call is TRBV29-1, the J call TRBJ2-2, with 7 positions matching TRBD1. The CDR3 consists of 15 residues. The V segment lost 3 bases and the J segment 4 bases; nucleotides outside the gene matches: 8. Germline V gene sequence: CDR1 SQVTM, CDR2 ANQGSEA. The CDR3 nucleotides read TGCAGCGTTGAGAGCCGGGACAGAGGCACCGGGGAGCTGTTTTTT. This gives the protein CSVESRDRGTGELFF.

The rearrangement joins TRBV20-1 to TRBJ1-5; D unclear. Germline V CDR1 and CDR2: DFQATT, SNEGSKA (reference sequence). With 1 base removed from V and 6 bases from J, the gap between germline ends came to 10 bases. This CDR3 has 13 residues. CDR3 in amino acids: CSARGEETQPQHF. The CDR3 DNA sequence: TGCAGTGCTAGAGGTGAGGAGACTCAGCCCCAGCATTTT.

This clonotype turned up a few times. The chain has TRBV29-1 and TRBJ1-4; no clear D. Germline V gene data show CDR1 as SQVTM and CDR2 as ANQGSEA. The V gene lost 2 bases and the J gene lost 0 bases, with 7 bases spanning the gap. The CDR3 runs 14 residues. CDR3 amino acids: CSVELLATNEKLFF. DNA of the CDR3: TGCAGCGTTGAATTATTAGCAACTAATGAAAAACTGTTTTTT.

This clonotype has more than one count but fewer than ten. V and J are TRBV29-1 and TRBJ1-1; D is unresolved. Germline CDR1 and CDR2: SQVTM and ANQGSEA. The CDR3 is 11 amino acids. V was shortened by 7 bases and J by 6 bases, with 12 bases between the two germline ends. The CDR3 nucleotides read TGCAGCGGCGAGGGTTTGGCTGAAGCTTTCTTT. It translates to CSGEGLAEAFF.

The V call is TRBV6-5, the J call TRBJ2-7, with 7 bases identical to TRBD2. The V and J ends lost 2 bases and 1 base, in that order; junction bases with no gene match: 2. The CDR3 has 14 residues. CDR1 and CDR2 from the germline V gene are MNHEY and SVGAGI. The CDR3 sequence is CASSYRSGSYEQYF. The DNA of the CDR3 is TGTGCCAGCAGTTACCGTAGCGGGTCCTACGAGCAGTACTTC.

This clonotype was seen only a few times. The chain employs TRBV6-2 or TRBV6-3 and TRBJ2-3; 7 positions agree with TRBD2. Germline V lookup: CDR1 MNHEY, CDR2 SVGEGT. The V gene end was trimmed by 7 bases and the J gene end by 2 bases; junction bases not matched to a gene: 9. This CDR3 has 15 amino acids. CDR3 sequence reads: CASTHGLADTDTQYF. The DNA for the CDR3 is TGTGCCAGCACTCACGGGCTAGCGGACACAGATACGCAGTATTTT.

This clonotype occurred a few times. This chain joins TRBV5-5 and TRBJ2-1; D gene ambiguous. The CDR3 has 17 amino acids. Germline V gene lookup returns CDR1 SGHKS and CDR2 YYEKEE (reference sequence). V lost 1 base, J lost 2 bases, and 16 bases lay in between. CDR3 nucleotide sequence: TGTGCCAGCAGCTTGTCGGTTTGGGGAAACACCTACAATGAGCAGTTCTTC. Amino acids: CASSLSVWGNTYNEQFF. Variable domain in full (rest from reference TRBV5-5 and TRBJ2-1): DAGVTQSPTHLIKTRGQQVTLRCSPISGHKSVSWYQQVLGQGPQFIFQYYEKEERGRGNFPDRFSARQFPNYSSELNVNALLLGDSALYLCASSLSVWGNTYNEQFFGPGTRLTVL.

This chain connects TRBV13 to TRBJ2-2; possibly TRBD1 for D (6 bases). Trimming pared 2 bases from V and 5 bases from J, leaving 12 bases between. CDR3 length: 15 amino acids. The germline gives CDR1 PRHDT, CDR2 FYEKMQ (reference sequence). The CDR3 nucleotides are TGTGCCAGCAGCTTAAGACAGGCAGATACCGGGGAGCTGTTTTTT. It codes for CASSLRQADTGELFF. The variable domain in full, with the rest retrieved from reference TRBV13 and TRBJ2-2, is AAGVIQSPRHLIKEKRETATLKCYPIPRHDTVYWYQQGPGQDPQFLISFYEKMQSDKGSIPDRFSAQQFSDYHSELNMSSLELGDSALYFCASSLRQADTGELFFGEGSRLTVL.

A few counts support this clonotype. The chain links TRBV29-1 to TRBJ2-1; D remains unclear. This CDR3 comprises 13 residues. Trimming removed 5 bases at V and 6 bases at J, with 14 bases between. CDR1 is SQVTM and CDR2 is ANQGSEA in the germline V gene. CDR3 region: CSVPAGLANEQFF. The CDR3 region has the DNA TGCAGCGTTCCTGCCGGGTTAGCCAATGAGCAGTTCTTC.

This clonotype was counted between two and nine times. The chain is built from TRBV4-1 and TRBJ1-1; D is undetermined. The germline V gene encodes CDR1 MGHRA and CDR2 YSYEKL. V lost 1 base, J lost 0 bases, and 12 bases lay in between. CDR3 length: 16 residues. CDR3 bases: TGCGCCAGCAGCCAAGGGCCGGGTCCGGTGAACACTGAAGCTTTCTTT. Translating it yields CASSQGPGPVNTEAFF.

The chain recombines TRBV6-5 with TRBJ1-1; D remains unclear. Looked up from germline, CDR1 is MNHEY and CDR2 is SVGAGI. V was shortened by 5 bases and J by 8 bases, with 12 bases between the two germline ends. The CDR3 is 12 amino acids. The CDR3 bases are TGTGCCAGCAGTCGGAACCCGCGGGAAGCTTTCTTT. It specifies CASSRNPREAFF.

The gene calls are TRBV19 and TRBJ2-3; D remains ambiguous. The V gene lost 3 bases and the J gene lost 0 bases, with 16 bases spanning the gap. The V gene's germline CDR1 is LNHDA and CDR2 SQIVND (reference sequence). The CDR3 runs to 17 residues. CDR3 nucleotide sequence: TGTGCCAGTAGTATGGGATTGGGCAGACCCAGCACAGATACGCAGTATTTT. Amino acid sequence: CASSMGLGRPSTDTQYF.

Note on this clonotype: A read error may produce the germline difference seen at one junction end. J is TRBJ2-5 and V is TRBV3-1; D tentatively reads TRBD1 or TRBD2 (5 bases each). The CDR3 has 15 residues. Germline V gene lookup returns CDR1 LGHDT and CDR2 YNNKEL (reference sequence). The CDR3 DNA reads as TGTCCCAGCAGCCAAGATGTGGGGGTCCAAGAGACCCAGTACTTC. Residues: CPSSQDVGVQETQYF.

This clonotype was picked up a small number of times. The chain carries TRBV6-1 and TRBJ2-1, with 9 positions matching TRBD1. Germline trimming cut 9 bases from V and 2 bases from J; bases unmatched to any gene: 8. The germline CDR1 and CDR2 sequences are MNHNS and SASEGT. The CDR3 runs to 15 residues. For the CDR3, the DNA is TGTGCCAGTGCTTACGGGACAGGGCCCTACAATGAGCAGTTCTTC. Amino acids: CASAYGTGPYNEQFF.

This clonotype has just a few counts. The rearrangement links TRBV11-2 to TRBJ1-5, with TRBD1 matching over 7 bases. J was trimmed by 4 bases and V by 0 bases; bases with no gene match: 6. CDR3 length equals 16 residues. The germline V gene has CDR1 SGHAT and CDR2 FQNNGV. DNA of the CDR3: TGTGCCAGCAGCTTAGATGGGTGGACAGGAAATCAGCCCCAGCATTTT. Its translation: CASSLDGWTGNQPQHF.

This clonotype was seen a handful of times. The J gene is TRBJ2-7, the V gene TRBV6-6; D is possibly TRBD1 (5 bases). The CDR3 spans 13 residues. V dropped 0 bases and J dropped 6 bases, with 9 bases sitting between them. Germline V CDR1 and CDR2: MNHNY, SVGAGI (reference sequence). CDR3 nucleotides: TGTGCCAGCAGTTACTCGAAAGGGGTCGAGCAGTACGTC. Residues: CASSYSKGVEQYV.

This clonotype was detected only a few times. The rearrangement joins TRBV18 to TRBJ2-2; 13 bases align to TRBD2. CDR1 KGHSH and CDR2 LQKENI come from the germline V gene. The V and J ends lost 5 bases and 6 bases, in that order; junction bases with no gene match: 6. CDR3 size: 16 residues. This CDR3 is CASSSGLAGHAGELFF. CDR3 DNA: TGTGCCAGCTCATCGGGACTAGCGGGGCATGCCGGGGAGCTGTTTTTT.

This CDR3 is CASSYGQWLDGYTF. The CDR3 DNA sequence: TGTGCCAGCAGTTACGGACAGTGGTTAGACGGCTACACCTTC. The V gene is TRBV6-5, the J gene TRBJ1-2, with TRBD1 as a possible D gene (6 bases). V was pared by 2 bases and J by 8 bases, with 15 bases between. CDR1 and CDR2 (germline): MNHEY, SVGAGI. CDR3 length: 14 amino acids.

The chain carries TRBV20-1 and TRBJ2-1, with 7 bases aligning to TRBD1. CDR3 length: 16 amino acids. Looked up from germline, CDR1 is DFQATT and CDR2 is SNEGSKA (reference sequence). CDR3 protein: CSLGGLRAKSYNEQFF. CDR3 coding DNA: TGCAGCCTAGGGGGCCTCAGGGCGAAGTCCTACAATGAGCAGTTCTTC.

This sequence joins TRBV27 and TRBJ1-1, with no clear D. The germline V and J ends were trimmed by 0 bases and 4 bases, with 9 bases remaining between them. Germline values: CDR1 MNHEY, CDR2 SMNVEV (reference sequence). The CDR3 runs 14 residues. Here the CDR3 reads CASSLSRAGTEAFF. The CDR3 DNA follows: TGTGCCAGCAGTTTATCTAGGGCAGGCACTGAAGCTTTCTTT.

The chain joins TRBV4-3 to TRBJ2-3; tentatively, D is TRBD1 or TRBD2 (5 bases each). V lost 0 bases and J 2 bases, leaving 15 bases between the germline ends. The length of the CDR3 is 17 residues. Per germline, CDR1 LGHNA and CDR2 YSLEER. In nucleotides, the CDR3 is TGCGCCAGCAGCCAAGAAAGAATGGGGACCATCACAGATACGCAGTATTTT. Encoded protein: CASSQERMGTITDTQYF.

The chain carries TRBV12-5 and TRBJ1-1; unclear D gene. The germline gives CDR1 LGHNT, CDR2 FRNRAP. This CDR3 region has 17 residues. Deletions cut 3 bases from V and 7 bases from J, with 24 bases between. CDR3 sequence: CASGFLLDTRVDREAFF. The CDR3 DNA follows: TGTGCTAGTGGTTTTCTACTGGATACGAGGGTAGATCGTGAAGCTTTCTTT.

CDR3 residues: CASSRGSLAKNIQYF. The CDR3 nucleotides read TGTGCCAGCAGCCGGGGCAGCCTAGCCAAAAACATTCAGTACTTC. The chain uses TRBV4-2 and TRBJ2-4; maybe TRBD1 (5 bases). Germline assignment: CDR1 LGHNA and CDR2 YNFKEQ. The ends were cut back, 4 bases at V and 0 bases at J, with 10 bases in the middle. CDR3 size: 15 residues.

The chain's CDR3 is CASQLSGGWSYNSPLHF. CDR3 nucleotides: TGTGCCAGTCAGCTTTCAGGGGGCTGGTCCTATAATTCACCCCTCCACTTT. This chain joins TRBV10-3 and TRBJ1-6; 8 bases align to TRBD1. This CDR3 is 17 amino acids long. The V gene end was trimmed by 10 bases and the J gene end by 1 base; junction bases not matched to a gene: 12. Germline assignment: CDR1 ENHRY and CDR2 SYGVKD.

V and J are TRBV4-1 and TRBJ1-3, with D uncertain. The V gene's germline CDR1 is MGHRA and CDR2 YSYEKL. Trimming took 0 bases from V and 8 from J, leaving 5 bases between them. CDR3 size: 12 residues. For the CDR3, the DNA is TGCGCCAGCAGCCAAGACTTGGACACCATATATTTT. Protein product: CASSQDLDTIYF.

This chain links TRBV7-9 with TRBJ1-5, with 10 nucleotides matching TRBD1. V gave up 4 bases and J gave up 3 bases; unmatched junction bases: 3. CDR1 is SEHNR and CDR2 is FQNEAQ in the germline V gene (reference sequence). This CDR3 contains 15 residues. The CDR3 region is CASSSTGGPNQPQHF. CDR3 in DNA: TGTGCCAGCAGCTCGACAGGGGGCCCCAATCAGCCCCAGCATTTT.

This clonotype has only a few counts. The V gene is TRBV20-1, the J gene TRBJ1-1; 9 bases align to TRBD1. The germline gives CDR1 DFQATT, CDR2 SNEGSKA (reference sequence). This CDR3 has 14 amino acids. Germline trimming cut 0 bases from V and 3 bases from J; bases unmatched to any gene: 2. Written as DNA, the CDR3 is TGCAGTGCTAGAGAAGGGACAGGGCACACTGAAGCTTTCTTT. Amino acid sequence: CSAREGTGHTEAFF.

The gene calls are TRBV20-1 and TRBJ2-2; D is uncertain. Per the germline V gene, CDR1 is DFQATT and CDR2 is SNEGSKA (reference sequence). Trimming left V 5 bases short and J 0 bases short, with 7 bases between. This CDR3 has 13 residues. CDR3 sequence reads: CSAWITNTGELFF. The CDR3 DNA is TGCAGTGCTTGGATTACGAACACCGGGGAGCTGTTTTTT.

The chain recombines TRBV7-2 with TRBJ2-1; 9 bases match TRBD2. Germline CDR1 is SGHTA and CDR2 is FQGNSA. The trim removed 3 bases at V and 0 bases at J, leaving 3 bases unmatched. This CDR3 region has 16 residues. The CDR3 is CASSLRGGSSYNEQFF. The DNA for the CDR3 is TGTGCCAGCAGCTTGCGGGGGGGAAGCTCCTACAATGAGCAGTTCTTC.

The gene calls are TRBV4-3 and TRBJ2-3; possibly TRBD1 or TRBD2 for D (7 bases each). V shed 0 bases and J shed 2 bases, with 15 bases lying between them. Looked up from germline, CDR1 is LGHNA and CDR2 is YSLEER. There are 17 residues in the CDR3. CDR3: CASSQEAGGADTDTQYF. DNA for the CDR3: TGCGCCAGCAGCCAAGAAGCAGGGGGGGCTGACACAGATACGCAGTATTTT.

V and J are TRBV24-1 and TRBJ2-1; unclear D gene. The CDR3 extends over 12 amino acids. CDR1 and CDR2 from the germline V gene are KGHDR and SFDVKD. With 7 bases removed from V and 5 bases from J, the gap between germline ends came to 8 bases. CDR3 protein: CATRAVHNEQFF. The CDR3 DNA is TGTGCCACCAGGGCTGTCCACAATGAGCAGTTCTTC.

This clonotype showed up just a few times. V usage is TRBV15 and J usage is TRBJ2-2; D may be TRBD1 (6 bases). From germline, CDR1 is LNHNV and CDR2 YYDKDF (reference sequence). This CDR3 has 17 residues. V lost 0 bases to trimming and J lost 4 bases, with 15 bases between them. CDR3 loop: CATSRDRGTEPTGELFF. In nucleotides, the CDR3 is TGTGCCACCAGCAGAGACAGGGGAACAGAACCCACCGGGGAGCTGTTTTTT.